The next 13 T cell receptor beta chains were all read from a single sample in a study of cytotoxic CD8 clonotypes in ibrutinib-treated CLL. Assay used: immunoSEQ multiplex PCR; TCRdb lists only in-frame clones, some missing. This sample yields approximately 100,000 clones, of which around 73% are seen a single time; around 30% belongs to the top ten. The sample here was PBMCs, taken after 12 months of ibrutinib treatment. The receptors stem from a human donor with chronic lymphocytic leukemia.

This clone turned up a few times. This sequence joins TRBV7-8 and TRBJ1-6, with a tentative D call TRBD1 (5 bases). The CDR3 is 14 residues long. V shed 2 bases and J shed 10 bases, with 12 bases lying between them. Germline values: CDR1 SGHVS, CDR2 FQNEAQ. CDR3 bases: TGTGCCAGCAGCTTACAGGGAGCGGAGTCACCCCTCCACTTT. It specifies CASSLQGAESPLHF.

The CDR3 DNA follows: TGTGCCAGCCGCCCGACAGGCCTAAAAAGCTCTGGGGCCAACGTCCTGACTTTC. Amino acid sequence: CASRPTGLKSSGANVLTF. The genes are TRBV11-3 and TRBJ2-6, with a possible D match to TRBD1 (6 bases). CDR3 size: 18 residues. CDR1 and CDR2 (germline): SGHNT, YENEEA. The germline V and J ends were trimmed by 8 bases and 0 bases, with 20 bases remaining between them.

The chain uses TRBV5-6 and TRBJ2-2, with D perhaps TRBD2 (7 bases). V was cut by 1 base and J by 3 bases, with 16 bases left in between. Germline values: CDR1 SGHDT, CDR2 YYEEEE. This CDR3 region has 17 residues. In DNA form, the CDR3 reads TGTGCCAGCAGCTTGATGGCGGGGGCCGACCACACCGGGGAGCTGTTTTTT. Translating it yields CASSLMAGADHTGELFF.

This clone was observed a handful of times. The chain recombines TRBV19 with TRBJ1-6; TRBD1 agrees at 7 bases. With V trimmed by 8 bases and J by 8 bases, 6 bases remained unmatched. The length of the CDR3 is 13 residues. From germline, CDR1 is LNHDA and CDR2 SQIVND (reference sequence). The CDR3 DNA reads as TGTGCCAGTCAAAGGGACAGCTATTCACCCCTCCACTTT. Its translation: CASQRDSYSPLHF.

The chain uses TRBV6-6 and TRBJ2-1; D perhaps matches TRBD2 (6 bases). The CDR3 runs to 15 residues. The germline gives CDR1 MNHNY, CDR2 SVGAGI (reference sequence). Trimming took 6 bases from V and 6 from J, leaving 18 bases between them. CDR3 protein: CASSRGTAEVNEQFF. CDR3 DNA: TGTGCCAGCAGCCGCGGGACGGCGGAAGTCAATGAGCAGTTCTTC.

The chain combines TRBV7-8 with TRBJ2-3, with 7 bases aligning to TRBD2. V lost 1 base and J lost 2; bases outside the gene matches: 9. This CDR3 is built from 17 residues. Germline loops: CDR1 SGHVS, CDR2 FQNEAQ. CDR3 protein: CASSLVLGSGYTDTQYF. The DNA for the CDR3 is TGTGCCAGCAGCTTAGTGCTAGGTAGCGGGTACACAGATACGCAGTATTTT. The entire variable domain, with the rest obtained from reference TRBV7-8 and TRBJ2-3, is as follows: GAGVSQSPRYKVAKRGQDVALRCDPISGHVSLFWYQQALGQGPEFLTYFQNEAQLDKSGLPSDRFFAERPEGSVSTLKIQRTQQEDSAVYLCASSLVLGSGYTDTQYFGPGTRLTVL.

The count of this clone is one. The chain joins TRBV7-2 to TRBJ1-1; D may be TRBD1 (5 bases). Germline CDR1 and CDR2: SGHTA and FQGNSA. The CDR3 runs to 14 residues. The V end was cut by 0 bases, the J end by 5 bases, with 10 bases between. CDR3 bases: TGTGCCAGCAGCTTAGCGGGCAGGGAGACTGAAGCTTTCTTT. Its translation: CASSLAGRETEAFF.

CDR3 in DNA: TGTGCCAGCAGCACAGACGGACAGGGGTCCTATGGCTACACCTTC. It encodes CASSTDGQGSYGYTF. The chain is built from TRBV13 and TRBJ1-2; 9 bases agree with TRBD1. This CDR3 region has 15 residues. CDR1 and CDR2 (germline): PRHDT, FYEKMQ (reference sequence). V trimming: 5 bases; J trimming: 4 bases; junction bases outside the gene matches: 8.

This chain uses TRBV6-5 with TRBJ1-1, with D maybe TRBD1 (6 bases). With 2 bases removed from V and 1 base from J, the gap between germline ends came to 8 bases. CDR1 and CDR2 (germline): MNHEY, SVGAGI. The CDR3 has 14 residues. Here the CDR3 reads CASSYGQKNTEAFF. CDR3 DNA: TGTGCCAGCAGTTACGGACAGAAGAACACTGAAGCTTTCTTT.

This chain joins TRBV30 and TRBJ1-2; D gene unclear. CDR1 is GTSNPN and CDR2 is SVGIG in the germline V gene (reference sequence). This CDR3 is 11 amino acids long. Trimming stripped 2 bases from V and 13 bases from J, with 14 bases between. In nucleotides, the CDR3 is TGTGCCTGGAGTAGGGCTGATCCCCCCACCTTC. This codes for CAWSRADPPTF.

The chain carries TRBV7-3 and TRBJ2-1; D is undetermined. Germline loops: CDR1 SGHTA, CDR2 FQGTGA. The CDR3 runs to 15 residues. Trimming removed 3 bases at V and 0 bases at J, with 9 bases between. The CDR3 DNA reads TGTGCCAGCAGCTTCGCAGAAGCCTCCTACAATGAGCAGTTCTTC. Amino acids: CASSFAEASYNEQFF.

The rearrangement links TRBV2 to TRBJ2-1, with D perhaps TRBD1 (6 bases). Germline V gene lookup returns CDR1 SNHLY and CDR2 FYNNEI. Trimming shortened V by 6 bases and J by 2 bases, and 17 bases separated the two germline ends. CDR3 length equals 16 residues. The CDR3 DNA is TGTGCCAGCAGAGCCGACCTACAGGGACCCTACAATGAGCAGTTCTTC. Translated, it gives CASRADLQGPYNEQFF.

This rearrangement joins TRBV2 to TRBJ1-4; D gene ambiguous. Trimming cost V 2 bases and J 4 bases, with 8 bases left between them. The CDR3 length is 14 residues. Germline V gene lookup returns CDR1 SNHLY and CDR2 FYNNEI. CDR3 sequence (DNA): TGTGCCAGCAGTGAACGACTGTTTAATGAAAAACTGTTTTTT. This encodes CASSERLFNEKLFF.